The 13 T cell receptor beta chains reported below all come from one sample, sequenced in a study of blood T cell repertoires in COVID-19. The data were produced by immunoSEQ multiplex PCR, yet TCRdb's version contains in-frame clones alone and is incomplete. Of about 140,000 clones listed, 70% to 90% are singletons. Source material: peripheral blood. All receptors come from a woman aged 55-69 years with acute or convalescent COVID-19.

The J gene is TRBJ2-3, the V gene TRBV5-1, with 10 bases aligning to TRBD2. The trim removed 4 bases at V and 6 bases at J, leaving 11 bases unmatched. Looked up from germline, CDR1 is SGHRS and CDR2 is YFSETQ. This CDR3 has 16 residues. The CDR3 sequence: CASSQTGASGGDTQYF. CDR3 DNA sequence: TGCGCCAGCAGCCAAACCGGGGCTAGCGGGGGTGATACGCAGTATTTT.

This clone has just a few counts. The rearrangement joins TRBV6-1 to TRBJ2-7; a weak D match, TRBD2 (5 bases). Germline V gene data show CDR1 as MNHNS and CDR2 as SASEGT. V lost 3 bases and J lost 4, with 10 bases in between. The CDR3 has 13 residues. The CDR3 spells CASSEPGKYEQYF. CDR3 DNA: TGTGCCAGCAGTGAGCCGGGAAAGTACGAGCAGTACTTC.

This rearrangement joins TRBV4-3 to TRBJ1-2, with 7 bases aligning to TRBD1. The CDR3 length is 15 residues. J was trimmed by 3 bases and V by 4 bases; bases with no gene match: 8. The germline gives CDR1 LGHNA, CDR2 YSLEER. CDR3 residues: CASSRVDREYYGYTF. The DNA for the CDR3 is TGCGCCAGCAGCCGAGTAGACAGGGAGTACTATGGCTACACCTTC.

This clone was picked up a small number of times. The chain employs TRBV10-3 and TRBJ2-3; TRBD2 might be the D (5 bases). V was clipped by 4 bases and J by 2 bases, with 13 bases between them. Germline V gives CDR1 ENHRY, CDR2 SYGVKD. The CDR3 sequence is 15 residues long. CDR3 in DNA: TGTGCCATCAGTGGTGGTAGCGCATACACAGATACGCAGTATTTT. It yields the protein CAISGGSAYTDTQYF.

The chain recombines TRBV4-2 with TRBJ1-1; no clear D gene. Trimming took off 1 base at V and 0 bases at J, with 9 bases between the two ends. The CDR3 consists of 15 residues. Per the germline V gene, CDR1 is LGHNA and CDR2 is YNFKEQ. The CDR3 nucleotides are TGTGCCAGCAGCCAAGCGTGGCGGATGAACACTGAAGCTTTCTTT. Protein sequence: CASSQAWRMNTEAFF.

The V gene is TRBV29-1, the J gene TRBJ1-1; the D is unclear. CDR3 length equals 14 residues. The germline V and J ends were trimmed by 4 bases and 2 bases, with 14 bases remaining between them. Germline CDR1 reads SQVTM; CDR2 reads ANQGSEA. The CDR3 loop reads CSVAARSVNTEAFF. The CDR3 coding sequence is TGCAGCGTTGCTGCCCGGTCGGTTAACACTGAAGCTTTCTTT.

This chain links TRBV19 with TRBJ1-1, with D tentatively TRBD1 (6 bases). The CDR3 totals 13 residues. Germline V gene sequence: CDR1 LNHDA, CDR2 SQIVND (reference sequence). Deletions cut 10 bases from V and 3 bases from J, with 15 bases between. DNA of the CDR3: TGTGCCACCAGAGACAGGTGGTACACTGAAGCTTTCTTT. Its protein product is CATRDRWYTEAFF.

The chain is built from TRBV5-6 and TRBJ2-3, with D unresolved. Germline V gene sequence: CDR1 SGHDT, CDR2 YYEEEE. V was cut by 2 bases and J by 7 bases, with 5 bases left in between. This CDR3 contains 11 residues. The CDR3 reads CASSFGYTQYF. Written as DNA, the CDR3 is TGTGCCAGCAGCTTCGGGTATACGCAGTATTTT.

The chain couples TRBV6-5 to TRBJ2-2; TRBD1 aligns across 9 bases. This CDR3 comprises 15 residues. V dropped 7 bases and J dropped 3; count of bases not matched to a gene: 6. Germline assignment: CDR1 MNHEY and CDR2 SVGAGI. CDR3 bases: TGTGCCAGCAATTTGGGGACAGGGTACACCGGGGAGCTGTTTTTT. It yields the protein CASNLGTGYTGELFF.

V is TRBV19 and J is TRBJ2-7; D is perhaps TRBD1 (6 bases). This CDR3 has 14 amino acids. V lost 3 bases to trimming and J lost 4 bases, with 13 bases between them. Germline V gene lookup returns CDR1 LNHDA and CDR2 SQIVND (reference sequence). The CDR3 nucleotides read TGTGCCAGTAGTATGCAGGGGTCGGGGTACGAGCAGTACTTC. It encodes CASSMQGSGYEQYF.

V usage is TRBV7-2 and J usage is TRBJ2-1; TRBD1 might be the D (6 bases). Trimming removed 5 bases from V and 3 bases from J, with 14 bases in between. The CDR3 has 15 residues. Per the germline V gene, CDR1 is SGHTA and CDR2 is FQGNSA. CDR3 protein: CASSLSSGVYNEQFF. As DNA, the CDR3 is TGTGCCAGCAGCCTTTCTTCAGGGGTCTACAATGAGCAGTTCTTC.

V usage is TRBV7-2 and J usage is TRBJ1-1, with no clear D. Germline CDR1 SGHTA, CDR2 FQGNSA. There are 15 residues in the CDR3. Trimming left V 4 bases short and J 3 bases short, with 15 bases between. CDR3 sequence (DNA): TGTGCCAGCAGCTCGGAGGGAACAGAATACACTGAAGCTTTCTTT. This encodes CASSSEGTEYTEAFF. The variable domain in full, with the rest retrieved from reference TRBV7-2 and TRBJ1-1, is GAGVSQSPSNKVTEKGKDVELRCDPISGHTALYWYRQSLGQGLEFLIYFQGNSAPDKSGLPSDRFSAERTGGSVSTLTIQRTQQEDSAVYLCASSSEGTEYTEAFFGQGTRLTVV.

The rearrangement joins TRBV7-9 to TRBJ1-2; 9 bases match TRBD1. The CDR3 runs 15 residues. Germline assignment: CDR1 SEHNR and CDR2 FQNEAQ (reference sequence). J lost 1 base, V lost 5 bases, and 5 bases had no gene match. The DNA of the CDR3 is TGTGCCAGCAGCCTAAGACAGGGGGTTAACTATGGCTACACCTTC. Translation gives CASSLRQGVNYGYTF.